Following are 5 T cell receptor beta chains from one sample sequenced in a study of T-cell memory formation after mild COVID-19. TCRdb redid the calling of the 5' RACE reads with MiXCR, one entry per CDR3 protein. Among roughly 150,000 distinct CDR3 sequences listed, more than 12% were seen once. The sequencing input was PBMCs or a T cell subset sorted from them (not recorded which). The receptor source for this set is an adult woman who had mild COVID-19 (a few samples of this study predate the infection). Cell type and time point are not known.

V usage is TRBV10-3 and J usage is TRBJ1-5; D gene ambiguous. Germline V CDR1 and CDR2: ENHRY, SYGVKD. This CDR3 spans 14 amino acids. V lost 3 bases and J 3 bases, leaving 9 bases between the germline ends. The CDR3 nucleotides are TGTGCCATCAGTGAAGGTCAGCTCAATCAGCCCCAGCATTTT. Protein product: CAISEGQLNQPQHF.

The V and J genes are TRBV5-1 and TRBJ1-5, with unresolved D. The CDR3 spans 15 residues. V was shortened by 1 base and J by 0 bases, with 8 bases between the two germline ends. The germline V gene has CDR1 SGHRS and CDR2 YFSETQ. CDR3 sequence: CASSLFGDSNQPQHF. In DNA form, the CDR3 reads TGCGCCAGCAGCTTGTTTGGGGATAGCAATCAGCCCCAGCATTTT.

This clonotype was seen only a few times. The CDR3 nucleotides are TGTGCCAGCTCACCATCCACCGGGGAGCTGTTTTTT. It specifies CASSPSTGELFF. The chain carries TRBV18 and TRBJ2-2; the D is unclear. V shed 2 bases and J shed 4 bases, with 2 bases lying between them. This CDR3 contains 12 residues. The V gene's germline CDR1 is KGHSH and CDR2 LQKENI.

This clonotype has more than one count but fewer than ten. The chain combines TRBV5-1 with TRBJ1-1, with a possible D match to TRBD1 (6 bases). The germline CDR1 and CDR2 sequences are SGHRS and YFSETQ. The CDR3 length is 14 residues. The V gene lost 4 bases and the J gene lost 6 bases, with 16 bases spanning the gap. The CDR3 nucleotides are TGCGCCAGCAGCCCCCTTAGACAGGTACCTGAAGCTTTCTTT. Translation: CASSPLRQVPEAFF. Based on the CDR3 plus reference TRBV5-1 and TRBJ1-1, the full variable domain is KAGVTQTPRYLIKTRGQQVTLSCSPISGHRSVSWYQQTPGQGLQFLFEYFSETQRNKGNFPGRFSGRQFSNSRSEMNVSTLELGDSALYLCASSPLRQVPEAFFGQGTRLTVV.

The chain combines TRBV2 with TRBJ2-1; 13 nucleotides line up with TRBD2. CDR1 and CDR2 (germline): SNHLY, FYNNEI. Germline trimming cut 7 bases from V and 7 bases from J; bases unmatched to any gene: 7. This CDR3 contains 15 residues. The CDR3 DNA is TGTGCCAGCACCCTGACTAGCGGGAGGACTAATGAGCAGTTCTTC. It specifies CASTLTSGRTNEQFF.